A selection of T cell receptor beta chains follows, all from one sample in a study of OX40 agonist ivuxolimab in advanced cancers. Using immunoSEQ multiplex PCR, the repertoire was profiled, and TCRdb retains in-frame clones only, with some absent. The profile shows more than 95,000 clones, 70% to 90% of them singletons. The material sequenced was CD4+ or CD8+ T cells sorted from blood, taken in a trial of the OX40 agonist ivuxolimab. These receptors came from an adult with an advanced solid tumor such as melanoma, head and neck, liver or kidney cancer. Both conserved end residues are trimmed from each CDR3. Fields, in order: J gene, V gene, CDR3 protein.

j_call: TRBJ1-3; v_call: TRBV6-5; cdr3_aa: ASRLQGSGNTIY
j_call: TRBJ2-7; v_call: TRBV19; cdr3_aa: ASIAGPGYEQY
j_call: TRBJ2-5; v_call: TRBV6-5; cdr3_aa: ASSPGLVETQY
j_call: TRBJ2-5; v_call: TRBV2; cdr3_aa: ASSEGETQY
j_call: TRBJ2-7; v_call: TRBV7-4; cdr3_aa: ASSRHGEY
j_call: TRBJ2-2; v_call: TRBV5-6; cdr3_aa: ASSRATGELF
j_call: TRBJ2-5; v_call: TRBV9; cdr3_aa: ASSGPGGPAETQY
j_call: TRBJ1-1; v_call: TRBV18; cdr3_aa: ASSPTRGGRANTEAF
j_call: TRBJ1-1; v_call: TRBV29-1; cdr3_aa: SVERTPMNTEAF
j_call: TRBJ1-6; v_call: TRBV4-3; cdr3_aa: ASSQASAFPLH
j_call: TRBJ1-5; v_call: TRBV19; cdr3_aa: ASSKGVEQPQH
j_call: TRBJ2-2; v_call: TRBV5-1; cdr3_aa: ASRNTGAGELF
j_call: TRBJ2-5; v_call: TRBV18; cdr3_aa: ASSPTTGGQETQY
j_call: TRBJ2-5; v_call: TRBV5-1; cdr3_aa: ASSLNRARQETQY
j_call: TRBJ2-3; v_call: TRBV7-3; cdr3_aa: ASSPGLAGGSDTQY
j_call: TRBJ2-3; v_call: TRBV29-1; cdr3_aa: SFKGLPTDTQY
j_call: TRBJ1-3; v_call: TRBV7-2; cdr3_aa: ASSLGISGNTIY
j_call: TRBJ2-3; v_call: TRBV7-9; cdr3_aa: ASSLNRAGDTQY
j_call: TRBJ1-2; v_call: TRBV2; cdr3_aa: ASSTTGNYGYT
j_call: TRBJ1-2; v_call: TRBV6-5; cdr3_aa: ASSSTQGGYGYT
j_call: TRBJ2-5; v_call: TRBV11-1; cdr3_aa: ASSPGLAGSQETQY
j_call: TRBJ2-2; v_call: TRBV19; cdr3_aa: ASSSGWGTSGGELF
j_call: TRBJ1-4; v_call: TRBV5-4; cdr3_aa: ASGTQGAGEKLF
j_call: TRBJ2-7; v_call: TRBV6-5; cdr3_aa: ASSPRPYYEQY
j_call: TRBJ1-2; v_call: TRBV11-2; cdr3_aa: ASSLDTGINYGYT
j_call: TRBJ2-2; v_call: TRBV7-2; cdr3_aa: ASSSRDRATGELF
j_call: TRBJ1-6; v_call: TRBV4-3; cdr3_aa: ASSQGRYSSYNSPLH
j_call: TRBJ1-2; v_call: TRBV6-6; cdr3_aa: ASRTGQGFYGYT
j_call: TRBJ2-1; v_call: TRBV7-7; cdr3_aa: ASSRQGYNEQF
j_call: TRBJ2-5; v_call: TRBV5-1; cdr3_aa: ASSFGQVPPGETQY
j_call: TRBJ2-2; v_call: TRBV28; cdr3_aa: ASSSGTTPGELF
j_call: TRBJ2-7; v_call: TRBV7-2; cdr3_aa: ASSLGGYMREQY
j_call: TRBJ2-6; v_call: TRBV10-3; cdr3_aa: AISVSPGADPTGANVLT
j_call: TRBJ1-1; v_call: TRBV5-1; cdr3_aa: ASSLYWGNTEAF
j_call: TRBJ2-7; v_call: TRBV7-2; cdr3_aa: ASILAGTGDYEQY
j_call: TRBJ2-5; v_call: TRBV28; cdr3_aa: ASNPGDKETQY
j_call: TRBJ2-3; v_call: TRBV30; cdr3_aa: AWSVSSGETDTQY
j_call: TRBJ1-5; v_call: TRBV6-1; cdr3_aa: ASSYQPQH
j_call: TRBJ2-1; v_call: TRBV29-1; cdr3_aa: SVRQGAKDEQF
j_call: TRBJ1-1; v_call: TRBV7-6; cdr3_aa: ASSSASTEAF
j_call: TRBJ1-2; v_call: TRBV28; cdr3_aa: ASSLGGTVNYGYT